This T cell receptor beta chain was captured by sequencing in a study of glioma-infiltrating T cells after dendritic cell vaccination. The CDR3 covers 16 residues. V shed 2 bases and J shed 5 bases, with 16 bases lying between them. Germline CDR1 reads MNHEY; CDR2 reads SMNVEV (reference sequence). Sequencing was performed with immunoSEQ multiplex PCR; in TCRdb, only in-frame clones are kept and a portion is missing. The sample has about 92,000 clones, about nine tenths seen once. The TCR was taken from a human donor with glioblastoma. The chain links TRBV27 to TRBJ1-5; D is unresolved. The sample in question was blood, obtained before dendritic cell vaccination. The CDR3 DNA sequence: TGTGCCAGCAGTTTAAGTCCATCGGGTCTGGATCAGCCCCAGCATTTT. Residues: CASSLSPSGLDQPQHF.